Below, 27 T cell receptor beta chains from the same sample are listed, as sequenced in a study of OX40 agonist ivuxolimab in advanced cancers. Profiled with immunoSEQ multiplex PCR; TCRdb holds only in-frame clones, not every one. Among some 100,000 clones listed, 80% to 90% were seen once. Sequenced here: CD4+ or CD8+ T cells sorted from blood, sampled in a trial of the OX40 agonist ivuxolimab. These receptors came from an adult with an advanced solid tumor such as melanoma, head and neck, liver or kidney cancer.

V and J are TRBV6-1 and TRBJ1-6, with TRBD1 as a possible D gene (6 bases). Germline V gives CDR1 MNHNS, CDR2 SASEGT. CDR3 length: 16 amino acids. The V end lost 4 bases, the J end lost 4 bases, and 14 bases lay between the germline ends. CDR3 residues: CASSGIGTFYNSPLHF. Written as DNA, the CDR3 is TGTGCCAGCAGTGGAATCGGGACATTTTATAATTCACCCCTCCACTTT.

J is TRBJ2-4 and V is TRBV7-6, with D possibly being TRBD1 (5 bases). This CDR3 spans 12 amino acids. Germline CDR1 reads SGHVS; CDR2 reads FNYEAQ. The V end was cut by 4 bases, the J end by 7 bases, with 8 bases between. In DNA, the CDR3 is TGTGCCAGCAGCTCTAGGGGCAACATTCAGTACTTC. Encoded protein: CASSSRGNIQYF.

The CDR3 nucleotides read TGTGCCAGCAGTTCCAACCCGAGCTCTGGAAACACCATATATTTT. As protein: CASSSNPSSGNTIYF. V and J are TRBV28 and TRBJ1-3, with unresolved D. V lost 4 bases and J lost 0, with 10 bases in between. Per germline, CDR1 MDHEN and CDR2 SYDVKM. CDR3 length equals 15 residues. Together with reference TRBV28 and TRBJ1-3, the CDR3 gives the full variable domain: DVKVTQSSRYLVKRTGEKVFLECVQDMDHENMFWYRQDPGLGLRLIYFSYDVKMKEKGDIPEGYSVSREKKERFSLILESASTNQTSMYLCASSSNPSSGNTIYFGEGSWLTVV.

The V call is TRBV6-1, the J call TRBJ1-4; D uncertain. The CDR3 spans 13 residues. V was cut by 3 bases and J by 4 bases, with 6 bases left in between. Germline assignment: CDR1 MNHNS and CDR2 SASEGT. The CDR3 is CASSDQVNEKLFF. The DNA for the CDR3 is TGTGCCAGCAGTGACCAGGTTAATGAAAAACTGTTTTTT.

The V call is TRBV27, the J call TRBJ1-2, with 10 bases that match TRBD1. Trimming at V came to 6 bases and at J to 4 bases, leaving 17 bases not matched to a gene. This CDR3 has 18 amino acids. Germline lookup yields CDR1 MNHEY and CDR2 SMNVEV (reference sequence). Written as DNA, the CDR3 is TGTGCCAGCAGCCCAGGGGTTTCCCGGGACAGGGGAGGCTATGGCTACACCTTC. Translating it yields CASSPGVSRDRGGYGYTF.

The CDR3 DNA reads as TGTGCCAGCAGCTTAGTACTAGTAGGTACAGATACGCAGTATTTT. This gives the protein CASSLVLVGTDTQYF. The chain has TRBV7-9 and TRBJ2-3, with D possibly matching TRBD2 (5 bases). Trimming stripped 1 base from V and 3 bases from J, with 11 bases between. The germline CDR1 and CDR2 sequences are SEHNR and FQNEAQ (reference sequence). This CDR3 comprises 15 residues.

The rearrangement links TRBV29-1 to TRBJ1-5; D gene uncertain. The V end was cut by 4 bases, the J end by 0 bases, with 10 bases between. The CDR3 is 14 amino acids. Germline CDR1 SQVTM, CDR2 ANQGSEA. Written as DNA, the CDR3 is TGCAGCGTTGGGGCAGTTAATAGCAATCAGCCCCAGCATTTT. It encodes CSVGAVNSNQPQHF. Complete variable domain (other parts from reference TRBV29-1 and TRBJ1-5): SAVISQKPSRDICQRGTSLTIQCQVDSQVTMMFWYRQQPGQSLTLIATANQGSEATYESGFVIDKFPISRPNLTFSTLTVSNMSPEDSSIYLCSVGAVNSNQPQHFGDGTRLSIL.

The rearrangement uses TRBV5-6 and TRBJ1-2; possibly TRBD1 for D (5 bases). The CDR3 runs 14 residues. CDR1 is SGHDT, CDR2 YYEEEE, per germline. The ends were cut back, 5 bases at V and 1 base at J, with 12 bases in the middle. The CDR3 DNA sequence: TGTGCCAGCAGAGTAACAGGCGGTAACTATGGCTACACCTTC. This sequence encodes CASRVTGGNYGYTF.

There are a few counts of this clone. This chain joins TRBV10-3 and TRBJ2-7, with unresolved D. V lost 3 bases and J 13 bases, leaving 19 bases between the germline ends. This CDR3 contains 13 residues. Germline V lookup: CDR1 ENHRY, CDR2 SYGVKD. The CDR3 sequence: CAISDPSDKSEYF. In DNA, the CDR3 is TGTGCCATCAGTGACCCCTCAGACAAGTCGGAATACTTC.

This chain links TRBV7-2 with TRBJ1-2; TRBD1 agrees at 10 bases. The germline V gene has CDR1 SGHTA and CDR2 FQGNSA. The CDR3 is 15 amino acids. The ends lost 2 bases at V and 5 bases at J; junction bases unmatched: 5. The chain's CDR3 is CASSLSTGGGYGYTF. CDR3 in DNA: TGTGCCAGCAGCTTATCGACAGGGGGCGGATATGGCTACACCTTC.

The chain carries TRBV6-6 and TRBJ2-5; 7 bases agree with TRBD2. The CDR3 length is 15 residues. After removal of 2 bases from V and 5 bases from J, the junction contained 8 bases not matched to a gene. Germline-derived CDR1 and CDR2 are MNHNY and SVGAGI (reference sequence). Here the CDR3 DNA reads TGTGCCAGCAGTTACCCCGAGGGAGGGTACGAGACCCAGTACTTC. It encodes CASSYPEGGYETQYF.

The chain joins TRBV6-1 to TRBJ1-3, with TRBD1 as a possible D gene (6 bases). V was trimmed by 0 bases and J by 7 bases, leaving 10 bases between them. Germline assignment: CDR1 MNHNS and CDR2 SASEGT. The CDR3 is 14 amino acids. The CDR3 sequence: CASSEAAGVNTIYF. Written as DNA, the CDR3 is TGTGCCAGCAGTGAAGCGGCAGGGGTGAACACCATATATTTT.

This clone was observed a handful of times. The chain links TRBV7-9 to TRBJ2-5, with 11 bases fitting TRBD2. The CDR3 extends over 18 amino acids. Germline loops: CDR1 SEHNR, CDR2 FQNEAQ (reference sequence). Losses at the gene ends were 5 bases for V and 1 base for J; bases not matched to a gene: 12. CDR3 protein: CASSPKLRLAGRQETQYF. The DNA of the CDR3 is TGTGCCAGCAGCCCCAAATTAAGACTAGCGGGGCGCCAAGAGACCCAGTACTTC.

Here the CDR3 DNA reads TGTGCCAGCAGCTTAGGCAGCCAAGAGACCCAGTACTTC. Its translation: CASSLGSQETQYF. V is TRBV7-9 and J is TRBJ2-5, with unresolved D. CDR3 length: 13 amino acids. V lost 1 base and J lost 1, with 4 bases in between. CDR1 is SEHNR, CDR2 FQNEAQ, per germline (reference sequence).

This clone has only a few counts. V gene TRBV6-6 combines with J gene TRBJ2-7; D may be TRBD1 (5 bases). Between the trimmed V and J ends, which lost 6 bases and 2 bases, there was a span of 14 bases. The germline gives CDR1 MNHNY, CDR2 SVGAGI (reference sequence). The CDR3 extends over 14 amino acids. This CDR3 reads CASSQPTDPYEQYF. The CDR3 DNA is TGTGCCAGCAGCCAACCGACAGACCCCTACGAGCAGTACTTC.

This chain joins TRBV5-5 and TRBJ2-3; 12 bases are a match to TRBD2. The CDR3 contains 16 residues. The V and J ends lost 3 bases and 3 bases, in that order; junction bases with no gene match: 5. CDR1 and CDR2 from the germline V gene are SGHKS and YYEKEE (reference sequence). CDR3 bases: TGTGCCAGCAGCTCCGGACTAGCGGGGATAACAGATACGCAGTATTTT. This translates into CASSSGLAGITDTQYF.

As concerns this clone: One end of the junction is discordant with germline, which a read error may explain. This chain links TRBV11-3 with TRBJ1-4, with 8 bases identical to TRBD1. Germline CDR1 reads SGHNT; CDR2 reads YENEEA. This CDR3 region has 15 residues. CDR3 DNA: TGTGCCAGCAGCTTAGGGAGTCCCGGGACAGGTATCCATCCCTTT. This encodes CASSLGSPGTGIHPF.

The genes are TRBV5-4 and TRBJ2-3; TRBD2 is a possible D gene (6 bases). Trimming pared 4 bases from V and 1 base from J, leaving 16 bases between. The CDR3 loop spans 16 amino acids. The germline gives CDR1 SGHNT, CDR2 YYREEE (reference sequence). The CDR3 region is CASSTQEGTGTDTQYF. The DNA of the CDR3 is TGTGCCAGCAGCACCCAAGAGGGGACTGGCACAGATACGCAGTATTTT.

A few counts support this clone. DNA of the CDR3: TGTGCCGTAGGCGGGGGGAGACAGCCCCAGCATTTT. Amino acid sequence: CAVGGGRQPQHF. The chain combines TRBV2 with TRBJ1-5, with a tentative D call TRBD1 (5 bases). Germline V gene data show CDR1 as SNHLY and CDR2 as FYNNEI. The CDR3 covers 12 residues. Trimming left V 11 bases short and J 7 bases short, with 15 bases between.

V usage is TRBV7-3 and J usage is TRBJ2-2; D remains unclear. Looked up from germline, CDR1 is SGHTA and CDR2 is FQGTGA. The V gene lost 4 bases and the J gene lost 1 base, with 4 bases spanning the gap. The CDR3 sequence is 13 residues long. CDR3: CASSSGNTGELFF. Here the CDR3 DNA reads TGTGCCAGCAGCTCGGGGAACACCGGGGAGCTGTTTTTT.

This clone has more than one count but fewer than ten. The chain employs TRBV11-2 and TRBJ1-4, with D possibly matching TRBD1 (5 bases). This CDR3 comprises 16 residues. V lost 1 base to trimming and J lost 0 bases, with 9 bases between them. Germline CDR1 is SGHAT and CDR2 is FQNNGV. The CDR3 nucleotides are TGTGCCAGCAGCTTAGGGGGCGGCTCAACTAATGAAAAACTGTTTTTT. Residues: CASSLGGGSTNEKLFF.

CDR3 nucleotides: TGTGCCTTTTACAGGGGTAGGAGGACTGAAGCTTTCTTT. It codes for CAFYRGRRTEAFF. The chain has TRBV30 and TRBJ1-1; 7 nucleotides line up with TRBD1. The CDR3 covers 13 residues. Looked up from germline, CDR1 is GTSNPN and CDR2 is SVGIG (reference sequence). With V trimmed by 7 bases and J by 5 bases, 10 bases remained unmatched.

The CDR3 nucleotides read TGTGCCACCACTGGACTAGCGGGGGGGCCGGGCACAGATACGCAGTATTTT. Residues: CATTGLAGGPGTDTQYF. The chain combines TRBV10-3 with TRBJ2-3, with 15 bases identical to TRBD2. Germline CDR1 and CDR2: ENHRY and SYGVKD. The CDR3 sequence is 17 residues long. Unmatched junction bases numbered 9, after V lost 10 bases and J lost 1 base.

The rearrangement links TRBV7-2 to TRBJ2-7; tentatively, D is TRBD1 or TRBD2 (5 bases each). The CDR3 has 12 amino acids. Germline V lookup: CDR1 SGHTA, CDR2 FQGNSA. The V end lost 7 bases, the J end lost 12 bases, and 19 bases lay between the germline ends. CDR3 sequence reads: CASTVTRGRGYF. The CDR3 coding sequence is TGTGCCAGCACTGTTACCCGGGGCCGGGGGTACTTC. The variable domain in full, completed from reference TRBV7-2 and TRBJ2-7, reads GAGVSQSPSNKVTEKGKDVELRCDPISGHTALYWYRQSLGQGLEFLIYFQGNSAPDKSGLPSDRFSAERTGGSVSTLTIQRTQQEDSAVYLCASTVTRGRGYFGPGTRLTVT.

The rearrangement links TRBV7-2 to TRBJ2-2; perhaps TRBD1 as D (6 bases). The V and J ends lost 5 bases and 0 bases respectively, with 13 bases between them. The CDR3 length is 16 residues. CDR1 and CDR2 (germline): SGHTA, FQGNSA. The CDR3: CASSRQGGTNTGELFF. The CDR3 DNA sequence: TGTGCCAGCAGCCGACAAGGGGGAACGAACACCGGGGAGCTGTTTTTT.

This sequence joins TRBV5-1 and TRBJ2-5, with a possible D match to TRBD2 (5 bases). Trimming removed 0 bases at V and 5 bases at J, with 14 bases between. CDR3 size: 15 residues. Germline loops: CDR1 SGHRS, CDR2 YFSETQ. The CDR3 reads CASSLAVGVGETQYF. Written as DNA, the CDR3 is TGCGCCAGCAGCTTGGCTGTCGGGGTTGGGGAGACCCAGTACTTC.

The chain recombines TRBV11-2 with TRBJ2-3, with D maybe TRBD2 (5 bases). V was trimmed by 5 bases and J by 4 bases, leaving 7 bases between them. CDR1 is SGHAT, CDR2 FQNNGV, per germline. CDR3 length equals 12 residues. CDR3 protein: CASSPRADTQYF. In DNA, the CDR3 is TGTGCCAGCAGCCCGAGGGCAGATACGCAGTATTTT.